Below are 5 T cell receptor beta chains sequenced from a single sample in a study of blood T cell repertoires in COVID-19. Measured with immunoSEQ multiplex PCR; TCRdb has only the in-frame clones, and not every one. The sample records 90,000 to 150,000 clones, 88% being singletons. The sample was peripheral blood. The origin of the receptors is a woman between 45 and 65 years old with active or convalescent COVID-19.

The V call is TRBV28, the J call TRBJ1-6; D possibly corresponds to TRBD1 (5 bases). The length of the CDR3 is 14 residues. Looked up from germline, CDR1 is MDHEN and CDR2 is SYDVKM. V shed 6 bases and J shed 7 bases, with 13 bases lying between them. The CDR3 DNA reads TGTGCCAGCAGCTACGGACACCAAAATTCACCCCTCCACTTT. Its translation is CASSYGHQNSPLHF.

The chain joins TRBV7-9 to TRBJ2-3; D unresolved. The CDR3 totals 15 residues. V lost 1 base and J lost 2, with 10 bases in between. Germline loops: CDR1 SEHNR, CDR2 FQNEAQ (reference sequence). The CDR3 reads CASSLEGGLTDTQYF. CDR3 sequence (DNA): TGTGCCAGCAGCTTAGAAGGTGGGCTCACAGATACGCAGTATTTT. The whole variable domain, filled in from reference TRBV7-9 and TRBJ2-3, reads DTGVSQNPRHKITKRGQNVTFRCDPISEHNRLYWYRQTLGQGPEFLTYFQNEAQLEKSRLLSDRFSAERPKGSFSTLEIQRTEQGDSAMYLCASSLEGGLTDTQYFGPGTRLTVL.

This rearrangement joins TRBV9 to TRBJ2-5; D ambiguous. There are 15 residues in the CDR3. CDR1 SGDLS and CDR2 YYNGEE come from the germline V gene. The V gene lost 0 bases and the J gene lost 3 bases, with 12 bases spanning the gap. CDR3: CASSVGLINKETQYF. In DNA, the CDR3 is TGTGCCAGCAGCGTAGGACTGATAAATAAAGAGACCCAGTACTTC.

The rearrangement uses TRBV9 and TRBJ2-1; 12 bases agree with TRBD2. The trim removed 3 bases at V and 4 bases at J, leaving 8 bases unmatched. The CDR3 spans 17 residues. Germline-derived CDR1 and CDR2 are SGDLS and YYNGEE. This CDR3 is CASSARPTSGGYNEQFF. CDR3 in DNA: TGTGCCAGCAGCGCCCGCCCGACTAGCGGGGGATACAATGAGCAGTTCTTC.

CDR3 coding DNA: TGTGCCAGCCAGTCCGAACTAGCGGACAATGAGCAGTTCTTC. Protein product: CASQSELADNEQFF. This chain connects TRBV19 to TRBJ2-1; 8 bases are a match to TRBD2. V lost 9 bases and J lost 5; bases outside the gene matches: 9. CDR1 is LNHDA, CDR2 SQIVND, per germline (reference sequence). This CDR3 comprises 14 residues.